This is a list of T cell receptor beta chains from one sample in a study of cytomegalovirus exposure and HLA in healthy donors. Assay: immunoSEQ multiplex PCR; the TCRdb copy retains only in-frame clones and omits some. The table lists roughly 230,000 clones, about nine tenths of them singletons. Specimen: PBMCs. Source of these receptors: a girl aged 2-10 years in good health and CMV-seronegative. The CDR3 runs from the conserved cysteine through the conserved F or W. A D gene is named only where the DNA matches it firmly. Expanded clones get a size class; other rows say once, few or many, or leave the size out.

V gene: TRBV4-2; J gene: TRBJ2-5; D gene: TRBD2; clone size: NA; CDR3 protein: CASSQDRTGGHEGQETQYF; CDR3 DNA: TGTGCCAGCAGCCAAGATCGAACGGGGGGGCATGAGGGCCAAGAGACCCAGTACTTC
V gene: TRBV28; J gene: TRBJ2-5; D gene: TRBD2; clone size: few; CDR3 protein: CASSLPGGQQETQYF; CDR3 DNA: TGTGCCAGCAGCCTACCGGGGGGGCAACAAGAGACCCAGTACTTC
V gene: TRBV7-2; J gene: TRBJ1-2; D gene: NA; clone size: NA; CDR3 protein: CASSLDSNYGYTF; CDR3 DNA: TGTGCCAGCAGCTTGGACAGTAACTATGGCTACACCTTC
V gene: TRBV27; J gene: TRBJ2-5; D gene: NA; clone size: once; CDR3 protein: CASSPTGVQWTQYF; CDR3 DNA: TGTGCCAGCAGTCCCACGGGAGTACAATGGACCCAGTACTTC
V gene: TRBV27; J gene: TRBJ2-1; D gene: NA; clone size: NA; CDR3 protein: CASSPQRLVNEQFF; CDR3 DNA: TGTGCCAGCAGTCCGCAGAGACTAGTTAATGAGCAGTTCTTC
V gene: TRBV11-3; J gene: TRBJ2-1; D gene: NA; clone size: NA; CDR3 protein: CASSLGASSGNEQFF; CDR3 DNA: TGTGCCAGCAGCTTAGGTGCTAGCTCCGGCAATGAGCAGTTCTTC
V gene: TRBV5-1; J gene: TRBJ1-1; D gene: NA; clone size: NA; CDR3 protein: CASSLAAGRGTEAFF; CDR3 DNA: TGCGCCAGCAGCTTGGCGGCGGGTCGGGGCACTGAAGCTTTCTTT
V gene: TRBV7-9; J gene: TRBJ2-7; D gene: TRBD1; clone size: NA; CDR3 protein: CSSSLGTGYEQYF; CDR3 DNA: TGTTCCAGCAGCTTAGGGACAGGCTACGAGCAGTACTTC
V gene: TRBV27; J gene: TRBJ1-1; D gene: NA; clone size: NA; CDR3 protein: CASSFRVNTEAFF; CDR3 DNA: TGTGCCAGCAGTTTTCGGGTGAACACTGAAGCTTTCTTT
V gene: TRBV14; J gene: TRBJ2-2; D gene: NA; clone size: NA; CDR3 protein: CASKQGQPNTGELFF; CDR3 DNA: TGTGCCAGCAAACAAGGACAGCCAAACACCGGGGAGCTGTTTTTT
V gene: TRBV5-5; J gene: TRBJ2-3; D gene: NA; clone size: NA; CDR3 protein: CASSLMGRPSTDTQYF; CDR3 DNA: TGTGCCAGCAGCTTGATGGGGAGACCTAGCACAGATACGCAGTATTTT
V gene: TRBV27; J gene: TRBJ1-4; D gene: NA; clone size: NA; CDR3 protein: CASSLGHGVGEKLFF; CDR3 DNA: TGTGCCAGCAGTCTAGGACATGGGGTTGGTGAAAAACTGTTTTTT
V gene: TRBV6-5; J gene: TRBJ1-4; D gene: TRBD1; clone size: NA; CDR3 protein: CASSYTTGEEKLFF; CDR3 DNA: TGTGCCAGCAGTTATACGACAGGGGAGGAAAAACTGTTTTTT
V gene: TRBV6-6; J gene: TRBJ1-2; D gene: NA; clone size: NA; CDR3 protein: CASSPDFRTNYGYTF; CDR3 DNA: NA
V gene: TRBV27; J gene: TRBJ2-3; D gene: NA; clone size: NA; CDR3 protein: CASSSLTQRSAQYF; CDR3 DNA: TGTGCCAGCAGTTCGTTGACTCAGCGGTCGGCGCAGTATTTT
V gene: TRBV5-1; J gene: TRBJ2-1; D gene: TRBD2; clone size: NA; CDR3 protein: CASSLLAGGYNEQFF; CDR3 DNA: TGCGCCAGCAGCCTACTAGCGGGAGGCTACAATGAGCAGTTCTTC
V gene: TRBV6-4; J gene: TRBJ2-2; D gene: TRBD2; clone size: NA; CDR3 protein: CASSDSLVLAGDTGELFF; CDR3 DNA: TGTGCCAGCAGTGACTCTCTGGTACTAGCGGGGGACACCGGGGAGCTGTTTTTT
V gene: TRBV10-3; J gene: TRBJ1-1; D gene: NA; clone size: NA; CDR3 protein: CAISDVVNTEAFF; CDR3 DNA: TGTGCCATCAGTGATGTCGTAAACACTGAAGCTTTCTTT
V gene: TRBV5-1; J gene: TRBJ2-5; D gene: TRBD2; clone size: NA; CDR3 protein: CASSPGLAGGYQETQYF; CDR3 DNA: TGCGCCAGCAGCCCGGGACTAGCGGGAGGGTACCAAGAGACCCAGTACTTC
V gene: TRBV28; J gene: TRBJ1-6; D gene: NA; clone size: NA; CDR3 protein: CATAPRGSYNSPLHF; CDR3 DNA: TGTGCCACCGCCCCCCGGGGCTCCTATAATTCACCCCTCCACTTT
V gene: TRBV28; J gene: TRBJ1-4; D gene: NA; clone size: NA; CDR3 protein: CASSLVAGPEKLFF; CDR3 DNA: TGTGCCAGCAGTTTGGTGGCAGGGCCGGAAAAACTGTTTTTT
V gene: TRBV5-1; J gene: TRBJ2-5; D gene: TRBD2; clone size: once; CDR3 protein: CASTDLAGGPGETQYF; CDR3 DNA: TGCGCCAGCACCGATCTAGCGGGGGGGCCGGGAGAGACCCAGTACTTC
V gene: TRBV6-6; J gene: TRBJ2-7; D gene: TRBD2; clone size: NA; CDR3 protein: CATAVGTSNEQYF; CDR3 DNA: TGTGCCACTGCCGTAGGGACTAGCAACGAGCAGTACTTC
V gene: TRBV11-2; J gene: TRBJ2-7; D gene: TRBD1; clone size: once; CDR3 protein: CASSLNRGKDEGYEQYF; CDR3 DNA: TGTGCCAGCAGCTTAAACAGGGGGAAAGATGAGGGATACGAGCAGTACTTC
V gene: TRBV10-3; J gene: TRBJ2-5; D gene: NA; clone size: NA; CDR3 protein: CAIQPDSLGTQYF; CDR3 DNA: TGTGCCATCCAGCCTGACTCTCTTGGGACCCAGTACTTC
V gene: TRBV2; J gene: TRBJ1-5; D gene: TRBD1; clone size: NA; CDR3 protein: CASRDRDFNQPQHF; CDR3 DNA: TGTGCCAGCAGGGACAGGGACTTCAATCAGCCCCAGCATTTT
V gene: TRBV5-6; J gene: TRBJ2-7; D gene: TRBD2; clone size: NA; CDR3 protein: CASSANLAGVPYEQYF; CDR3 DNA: TGTGCCAGCAGCGCTAACCTAGCGGGGGTCCCCTACGAGCAGTACTTC
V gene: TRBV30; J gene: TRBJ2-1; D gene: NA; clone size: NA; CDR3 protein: CAWAGTRSLGGSYNEQFF; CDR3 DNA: TGTGCCTGGGCCGGGACTCGATCTCTCGGCGGCTCCTACAATGAGCAGTTCTTC
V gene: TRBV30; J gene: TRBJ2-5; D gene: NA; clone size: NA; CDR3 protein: CAWSVLVRETQYF; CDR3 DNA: TGTGCCTGGAGTGTCTTAGTTCGGGAGACCCAATACTTC
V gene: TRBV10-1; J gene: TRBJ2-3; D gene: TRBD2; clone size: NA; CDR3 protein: CASRASGGRADTQYF; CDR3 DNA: TGCGCCAGCAGGGCCTCGGGGGGGCGGGCAGATACGCAGTATTTT
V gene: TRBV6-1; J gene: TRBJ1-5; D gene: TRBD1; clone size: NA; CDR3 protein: CASSKDRDQPQHF; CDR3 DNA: TGTGCCAGCAGCAAGGACAGGGATCAGCCCCAGCATTTT
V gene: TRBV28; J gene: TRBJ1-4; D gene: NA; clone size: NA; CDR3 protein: CASSYGTLNEKLFF; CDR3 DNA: TGTGCCAGCAGTTACGGGACACTTAATGAAAAACTGTTTTTT
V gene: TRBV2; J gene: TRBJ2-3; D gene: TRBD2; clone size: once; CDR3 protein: CASSYLAGEQYF; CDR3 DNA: TGTGCCAGCAGTTACCTAGCGGGGGAGCAGTATTTT
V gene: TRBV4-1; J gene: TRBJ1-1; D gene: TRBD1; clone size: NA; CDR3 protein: CASSHHKGGQGGSNTEAFF; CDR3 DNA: TGCGCCAGCAGCCATCACAAAGGTGGACAGGGAGGGTCGAACACTGAAGCTTTCTTT
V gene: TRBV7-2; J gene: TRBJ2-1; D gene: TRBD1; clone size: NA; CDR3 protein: CASSLGQRVNEQFF; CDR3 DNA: TGTGCCAGCAGCTTGGGACAGAGGGTCAATGAGCAGTTCTTC
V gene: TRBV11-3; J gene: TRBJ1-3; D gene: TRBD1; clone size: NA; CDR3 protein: CASSLENNNRGQRETIYF; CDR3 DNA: TGTGCCAGCAGCCTAGAAAACAATAACAGGGGGCAAAGAGAGACCATATATTTT
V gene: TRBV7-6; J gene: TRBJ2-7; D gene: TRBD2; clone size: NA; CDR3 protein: CASSLGTSGGAYEQYF; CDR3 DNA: TGTGCCAGCAGCTTAGGGACTAGCGGGGGGGCCTACGAGCAGTACTTC
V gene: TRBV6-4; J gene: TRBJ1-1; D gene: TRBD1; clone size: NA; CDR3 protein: CASREQGSTEAFF; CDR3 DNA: TGTGCCAGCAGGGAACAGGGGAGCACTGAAGCTTTCTTT
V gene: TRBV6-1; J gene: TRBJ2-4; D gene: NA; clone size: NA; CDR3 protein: CASSSRERNIQYF; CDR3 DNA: TGTGCCAGCAGTAGCCGGGAGCGGAACATTCAGTACTTC
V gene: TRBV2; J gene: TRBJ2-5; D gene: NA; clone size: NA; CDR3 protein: CASRLQFGAQETQYF; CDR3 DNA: TGTGCCAGCAGGCTCCAGTTTGGAGCCCAAGAGACCCAGTACTTC
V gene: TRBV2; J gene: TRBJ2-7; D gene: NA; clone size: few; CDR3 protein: CASRMGGYEQYF; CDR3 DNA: TGTGCCAGCAGGATGGGGGGTTACGAGCAGTACTTC
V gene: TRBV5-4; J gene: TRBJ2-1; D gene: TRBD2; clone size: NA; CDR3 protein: CASSSPREVEQFF; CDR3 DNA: TGTGCCAGCAGCTCGCCCCGGGAGGTTGAGCAGTTCTTC
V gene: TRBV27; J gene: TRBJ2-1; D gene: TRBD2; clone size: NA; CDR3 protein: CASSLLPGLAENNEQFF; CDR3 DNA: TGTGCCAGCAGTTTACTACCGGGACTAGCGGAGAACAATGAGCAGTTCTTC
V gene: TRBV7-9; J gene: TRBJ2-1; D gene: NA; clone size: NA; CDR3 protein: CASSQGLPYNEQFF; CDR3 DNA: TGTGCCAGCAGCCAGGGACTTCCCTACAATGAGCAGTTCTTC
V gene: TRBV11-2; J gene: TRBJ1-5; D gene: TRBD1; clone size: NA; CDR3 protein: CASSLGDRPTGSQHF; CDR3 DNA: TGTGCCAGCAGCTTAGGGGACAGGCCCACGGGGTCCCAGCATTTT
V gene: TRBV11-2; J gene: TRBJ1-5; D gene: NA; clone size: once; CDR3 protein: CASSLGGGQPQHF; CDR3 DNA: TGTGCCAGCAGCTTAGGGGGGGGTCAGCCCCAGCATTTT
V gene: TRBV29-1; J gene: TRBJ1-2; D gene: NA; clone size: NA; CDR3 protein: CSVDGANYGYTF; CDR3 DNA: TGCAGCGTTGACGGGGCTAACTATGGCTACACCTTC
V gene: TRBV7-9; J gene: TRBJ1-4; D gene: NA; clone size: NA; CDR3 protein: CASSLPHGGEKLFF; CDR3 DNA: TGTGCCAGCAGCTTACCGCACGGAGGTGAAAAACTGTTTTTT
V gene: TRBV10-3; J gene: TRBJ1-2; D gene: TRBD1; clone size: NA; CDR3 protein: CATGQGGKGYTF; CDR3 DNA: TGTGCCACCGGACAGGGGGGAAAAGGCTACACCTTC
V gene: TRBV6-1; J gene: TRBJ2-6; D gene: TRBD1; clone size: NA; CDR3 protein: CASSEWDSLSGANVLTF; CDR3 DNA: TGTGCCAGCAGTGAGTGGGACAGCCTCTCTGGGGCCAACGTCCTGACTTTC
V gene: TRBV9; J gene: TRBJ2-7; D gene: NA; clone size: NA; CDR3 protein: CASSVTTGSSYEQYF; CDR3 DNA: TGTGCCAGCAGCGTAACTACAGGGTCATCCTACGAGCAGTACTTC
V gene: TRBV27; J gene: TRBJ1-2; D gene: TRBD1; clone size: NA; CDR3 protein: CASSFRQGAYYGYTF; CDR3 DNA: TGTGCCAGCAGTTTTAGACAGGGGGCGTACTATGGCTACACCTTC
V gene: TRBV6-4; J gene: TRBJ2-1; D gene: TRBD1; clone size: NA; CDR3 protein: CASSAGTGGMNEQFF; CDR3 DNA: TGTGCCAGCAGTGCCGGGACAGGGGGCATGAATGAGCAGTTCTTC
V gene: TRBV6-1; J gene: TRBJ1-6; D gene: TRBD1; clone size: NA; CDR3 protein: CASSGTGLDNSPLHF; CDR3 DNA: TGTGCCAGCAGTGGGACAGGCCTAGACAATTCACCCCTCCACTTT